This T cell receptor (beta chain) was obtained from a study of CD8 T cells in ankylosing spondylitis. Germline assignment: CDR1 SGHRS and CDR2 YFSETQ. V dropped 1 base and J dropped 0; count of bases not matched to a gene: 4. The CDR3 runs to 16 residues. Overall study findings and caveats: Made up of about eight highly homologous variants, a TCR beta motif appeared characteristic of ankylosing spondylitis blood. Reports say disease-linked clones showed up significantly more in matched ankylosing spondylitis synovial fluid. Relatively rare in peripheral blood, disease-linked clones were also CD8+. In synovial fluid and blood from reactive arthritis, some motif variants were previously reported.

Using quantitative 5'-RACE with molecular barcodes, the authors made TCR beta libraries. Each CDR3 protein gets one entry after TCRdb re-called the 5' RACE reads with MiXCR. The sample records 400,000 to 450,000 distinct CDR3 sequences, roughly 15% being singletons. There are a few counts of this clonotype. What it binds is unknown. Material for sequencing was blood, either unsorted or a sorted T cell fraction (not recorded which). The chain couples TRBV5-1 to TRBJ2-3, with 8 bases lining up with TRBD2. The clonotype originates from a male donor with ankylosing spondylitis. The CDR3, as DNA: TGCGCCAGCAGCTTGCAGCCTAGCGGGAGCACAGATACGCAGTATTTT. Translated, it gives CASSLQPSGSTDTQYF. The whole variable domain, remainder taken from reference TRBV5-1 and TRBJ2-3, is KAGVTQTPRYLIKTRGQQVTLSCSPISGHRSVSWYQQTPGQGLQFLFEYFSETQRNKGNFPGRFSGRQFSNSRSEMNVSTLELGDSALYLCASSLQPSGSTDTQYFGPGTRLTVL.